This T cell receptor beta chain was sequenced for a study of HIV-infected patients and healthy controls. TCRdb reanalysed the 5' RACE reads using MiXCR and keeps one entry per CDR3 protein. The sample lists some 70,000 distinct CDR3 sequences; 15% to 20% were seen once. J lost 9 bases, V lost 8 bases, and 6 bases had no gene match. The CDR3 consists of 12 residues. The germline CDR1 and CDR2 sequences are KGHDR and SFDVKD. This TCR came from a human donor in good health. Sequencing was done on a sample of CD4+ T cells from blood. The chain recombines TRBV24-1 with TRBJ2-1; 7 nucleotides agree with TRBD2. The CDR3 reads CATTGGHGEQFF. The CDR3 DNA follows: TGTGCCACCACGGGGGGTCACGGTGAGCAGTTCTTC.